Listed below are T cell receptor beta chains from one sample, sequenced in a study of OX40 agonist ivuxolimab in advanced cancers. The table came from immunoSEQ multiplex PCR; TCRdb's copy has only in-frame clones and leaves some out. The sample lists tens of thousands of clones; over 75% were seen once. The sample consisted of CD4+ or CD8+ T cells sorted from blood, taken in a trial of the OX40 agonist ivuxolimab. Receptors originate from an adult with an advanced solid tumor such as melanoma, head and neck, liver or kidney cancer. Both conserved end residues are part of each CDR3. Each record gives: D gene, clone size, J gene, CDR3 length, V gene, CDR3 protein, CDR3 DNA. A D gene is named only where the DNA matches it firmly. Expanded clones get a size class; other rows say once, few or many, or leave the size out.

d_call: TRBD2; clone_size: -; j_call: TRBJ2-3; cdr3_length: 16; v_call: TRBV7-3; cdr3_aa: CASSSRLAGAGDTQYF; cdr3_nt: TGTGCCAGCAGCTCCCGACTAGCGGGAGCGGGAGATACGCAGTATTTT
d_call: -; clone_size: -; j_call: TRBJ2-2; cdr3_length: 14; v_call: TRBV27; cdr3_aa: CASRPGPRPGELFF; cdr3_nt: TGTGCCAGCCGACCGGGACCAAGACCCGGGGAGCTGTTTTTT
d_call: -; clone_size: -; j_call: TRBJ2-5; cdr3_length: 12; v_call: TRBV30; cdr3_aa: CAWSKGQETQYF; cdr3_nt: TGTGCCTGGAGTAAAGGTCAAGAGACCCAGTACTTC
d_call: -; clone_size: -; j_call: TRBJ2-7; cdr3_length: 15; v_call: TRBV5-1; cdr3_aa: CASSLLGGEIYEQYF; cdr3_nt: TGCGCCAGCAGCTTGTTGGGGGGCGAGATCTACGAGCAGTACTTC
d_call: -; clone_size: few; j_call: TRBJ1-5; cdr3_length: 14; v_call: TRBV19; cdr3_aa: CASSIMAGDQPQHF; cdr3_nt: TGTGCCAGTAGTATTATGGCAGGAGATCAGCCCCAGCATTTT
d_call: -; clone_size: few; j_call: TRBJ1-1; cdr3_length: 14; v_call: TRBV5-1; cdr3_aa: CASSSLQGNTEAFF; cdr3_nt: TGCGCCAGCAGCTCACTACAGGGGAACACTGAAGCTTTCTTT
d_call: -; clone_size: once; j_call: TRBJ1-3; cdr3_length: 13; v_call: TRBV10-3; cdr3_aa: CAISGTAGNTIYF; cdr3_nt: TGTGCCATCAGTGGAACGGCAGGAAACACCATATATTTT
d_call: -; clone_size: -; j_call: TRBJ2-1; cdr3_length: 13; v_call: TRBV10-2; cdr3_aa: CASKTGPYNEQFF; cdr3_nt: TGCGCCAGCAAAACGGGGCCCTACAATGAGCAGTTCTTC
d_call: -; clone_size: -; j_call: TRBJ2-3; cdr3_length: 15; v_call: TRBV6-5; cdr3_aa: CASSYSMRGTDTQYF; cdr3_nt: TGTGCCAGCAGTTACTCGATGCGAGGCACAGATACGCAGTATTTT
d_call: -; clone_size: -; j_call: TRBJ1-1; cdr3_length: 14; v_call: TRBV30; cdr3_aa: CAWSGVVYDTEAFF; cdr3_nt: TGTGCCTGGAGTGGGGTGGTATATGACACTGAAGCTTTCTTT
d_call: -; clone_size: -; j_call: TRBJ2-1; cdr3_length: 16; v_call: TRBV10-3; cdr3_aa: CAISGLARTSYNEQFF; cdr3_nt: TGTGCCATCAGCGGCTTAGCCCGGACGTCCTACAATGAGCAGTTCTTC
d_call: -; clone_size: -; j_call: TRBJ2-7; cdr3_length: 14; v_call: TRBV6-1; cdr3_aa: CASNPAPGPYEQYF; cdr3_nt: TGTGCCAGCAATCCGGCCCCCGGGCCCTACGAGCAGTACTTC
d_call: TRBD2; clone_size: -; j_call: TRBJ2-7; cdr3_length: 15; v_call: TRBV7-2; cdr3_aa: CASSRSSGRLGEQYF; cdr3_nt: TGTGCCAGCAGCAGATCTAGCGGGAGGCTTGGCGAGCAGTACTTC
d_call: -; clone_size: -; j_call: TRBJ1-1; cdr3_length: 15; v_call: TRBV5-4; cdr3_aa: CASSSQDRLNTEAFF; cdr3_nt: TGTGCCAGCAGCTCACAAGACAGATTGAACACTGAAGCTTTCTTT
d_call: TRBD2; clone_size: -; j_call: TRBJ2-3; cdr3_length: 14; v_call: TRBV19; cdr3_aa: CASKREGYTDTQYF; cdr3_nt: TGTGCCAGCAAGCGGGAGGGATACACAGATACGCAGTATTTT
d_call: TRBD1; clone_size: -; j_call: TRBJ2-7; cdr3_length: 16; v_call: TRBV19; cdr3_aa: CASSRDRQGATYEQYF; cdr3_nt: TGTGCCAGTAGTAGAGACCGACAGGGGGCGACCTACGAGCAGTACTTC
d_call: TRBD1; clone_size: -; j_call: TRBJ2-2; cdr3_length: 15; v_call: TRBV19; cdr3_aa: CASSGRQGFAGELFF; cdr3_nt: TGTGCCAGTAGTGGACGACAGGGGTTTGCCGGGGAGCTGTTTTTT